This T cell receptor (beta chain) is drawn from a study of cytotoxic CD8 clonotypes in ibrutinib-treated CLL (dated by TCRdb to the early 2020s). As for the study more broadly: In this cohort, around 14 patients were treatment-naive and approximately 10 were relapsed/refractory, while 17 to 18 had unmutated IGHV. Longitudinal samples were available for 26 of the 86 trial participants. Every remission and progressive disease sample was obtained while ibrutinib was still being received by the patients. Cryopreserved peripheral blood mononuclear cells were obtained prior to treatment, at the time of response, and at either disease progression or sustained remission. Partial responses were observed in about 25 patients and complete responses in 2; after a median follow-up of around 68 months, remission was maintained in roughly 14 patients and progression was observed in roughly twelve. On average, each sample had 255,043 productive templates and more than 75,000 productive rearrangements. Samples at response were collected after a median of about 12 months of treatment, with a range of roughly 6 to 40 months. Here is what the overall study found, with its caveats: Public clonotypes were found to be uncommon and were observed to contract or remain stable during treatment; the increase in clonality was shown to reflect expansion of private clonotypes at ibrutinib response. At baseline, clonality was higher than in age-matched healthy donors and showed a strong correlation with circulating CD8+ T-cell counts. Sampling times were not matched between sustained-remission and progressing patients, and lymph node repertoires were not studied. At ibrutinib response clonality went up, during sustained remission it held steady, and at progression it dropped back toward baseline.

V gives up 2 bases and J gives up 4 bases, and the segment between their germline ends measures 15 bases. The CDR3 runs 15 residues from the cysteine to the phenylalanine. Left in the record is the CDR3 DNA by itself, 45 bases read in frame from the first base. CDR1 SGHRS and CDR2 YFSETQ are derived from the germline V gene. Explained via the paper, the time point label denotes: about a year on ibrutinib. For TCR beta library preparation, around 1.9 micrograms of genomic DNA were extracted from the cryopreserved PBMCs. Longitudinal blood samples from CLL patients receiving ibrutinib monotherapy were subjected to high-throughput TCR beta sequencing. Patients were enrolled in a phase 2 open-label single-center ibrutinib monotherapy trial. The goal of deep resolution MiSeq sequencing was a depth between 1 in 1 million and 1 in 200,000 T cells, and coverage averaged 10x per clonotype. The immunoSEQ hsTCRB Kit was used to generate TCR beta libraries. In the source study's methods: ImmunoSEQ Data Assistant and ImmunoSEQ Analyzer were used for data analysis, and V, D and J genes were assigned according to IMGT definitions. Clonality, which ranges from 0 to 1, was calculated by subtracting the normalized Shannon entropy of productive rearrangement frequencies from one. Only overrepresented clonotypes making up at least 0.05% of each patient's repertoire were included in the public clonotype analysis. Some 13 age-matched healthy donor repertoires from immuneACCESS served as clonality controls. In TCRdb, the immuneACCESS table is reduced to in-frame sequences with V and J assigned. These tables do not hold every clone; where another copy was compared, an unresolved V gene accounts for under half, and the others remain unexplained. V, J and clone size are those of that table, while D and trimming were read from the DNA. The sample data list some 140,000 clones, and around 93% of these were observed just once. Of the sample, about a tenth falls within the top ten clones.

With regard to this clone: Its antigen is not yet known. No qualities accompany the bases; no much larger clone lies one base away.

Sequenced here: PBMCs, sampled after 12 months of ibrutinib treatment. The TCR comes from a human donor with chronic lymphocytic leukemia. The chain was built from TRBV5-1 and TRBJ1-1; the D gene is perhaps TRBD1, from 5 matching bases. The CDR3 reads as follows: CASSLGTLTSTEAFF. The DNA is TGCGCCAGCAGCTTAGGGACTCTTACGAGCACTGAAGCTTTCTTT. This CDR3, with the reference TRBV5-1 and TRBJ1-1 proteins standing in past its ends, gives the full variable domain KAGVTQTPRYLIKTRGQQVTLSCSPISGHRSVSWYQQTPGQGLQFLFEYFSETQRNKGNFPGRFSGRQFSNSRSEMNVSTLELGDSALYLCASSLGTLTSTEAFFGQGTRLTVV.